Below are 32 T cell receptor beta chains sequenced from a single sample in a study of shared clonotypes between healthy human individuals. The table came from immunoSEQ multiplex PCR; TCRdb's copy has only in-frame clones and leaves some out. The profile shows 85,000 to 100,000 clones, approximately 63% of them singletons. Sequenced sample: memory CD8+ T cells sorted from blood. The subset was: CD45RO+ cells pooled with CCR7-negative TemRA cells. The receptors here all came from a man in his thirties or forties in good health.

The CDR3 protein is CASSAQGQGADGYTF. CDR3 bases: TGCGCCAGCAGCGCCCAAGGACAGGGGGCAGATGGCTACACCTTC. The chain joins TRBV5-1 to TRBJ1-2, with 11 bases matching TRBD1. With V trimmed by 4 bases and J by 6 bases, 8 bases remained unmatched. The CDR3 sequence is 15 residues long. Germline V lookup: CDR1 SGHRS, CDR2 YFSETQ. The variable domain in full, completed from reference TRBV5-1 and TRBJ1-2, reads KAGVTQTPRYLIKTRGQQVTLSCSPISGHRSVSWYQQTPGQGLQFLFEYFSETQRNKGNFPGRFSGRQFSNSRSEMNVSTLELGDSALYLCASSAQGQGADGYTFGSGTRLTVV.

V and J are TRBV2 and TRBJ2-3; TRBD2 agrees at 7 bases. V gave up 1 base and J gave up 0 bases; unmatched junction bases: 13. The V gene's germline CDR1 is SNHLY and CDR2 FYNNEI. The CDR3 covers 19 residues. The CDR3 DNA follows: TGTGCCAGCAGTGAAGAGGCTAGCGGACCCGCCATGAGCACAGATACGCAGTATTTT. Translated, it gives CASSEEASGPAMSTDTQYF.

V gene TRBV6-1 combines with J gene TRBJ2-2; TRBD2 matches 7 bases. J lost 6 bases, V lost 3 bases, and 4 bases had no gene match. Germline V gene data show CDR1 as MNHNS and CDR2 as SASEGT. The CDR3 contains 14 residues. The CDR3 spells CASSDSSGAGELFF. The CDR3 region has the DNA TGTGCCAGCAGTGACTCTAGCGGCGCCGGGGAGCTGTTTTTT.

The V and J genes are TRBV11-2 and TRBJ2-1, with TRBD2 matching over 10 bases. CDR3 length equals 16 residues. Trimming removed 4 bases from V and 8 bases from J; junction bases left unmatched: 11. Germline V gene data show CDR1 as SGHAT and CDR2 as FQNNGV. The CDR3 reads CASSSSLAGVAYEQFF. The CDR3, as DNA: TGTGCCAGCAGCTCCTCTCTAGCGGGAGTCGCCTATGAGCAGTTCTTC.

A remark on this clone: The junction and the germline gene differ at one end; a read error may be behind it. The J gene is TRBJ2-3, the V gene TRBV30; D gene uncertain. Germline V lookup: CDR1 GTSNPN, CDR2 SVGIG (reference sequence). The CDR3 has 12 residues. The CDR3 bases are TGTGCCTGGAGTGACCTCACGGATACTCAGTATTTT. This sequence encodes CAWSDLTDTQYF.

This clone was counted only a few times. The rearrangement uses TRBV30 and TRBJ1-3; 7 nucleotides align to TRBD1. CDR3 length equals 14 residues. Germline V gene data show CDR1 as GTSNPN and CDR2 as SVGIG (reference sequence). Trimming took 5 bases from V and 8 from J; bases not matched to a gene: 12. CDR3 residues: CAWGLTGIKHTIYF. Written as DNA, the CDR3 is TGTGCCTGGGGGCTGACAGGGATTAAACACACCATATATTTT.

The genes are TRBV6-1 and TRBJ2-5; weak D call: TRBD1 (6 bases). The CDR3 is 14 residues long. The ends were cut back, 4 bases at V and 4 bases at J, with 13 bases in the middle. The V gene's germline CDR1 is MNHNS and CDR2 SASEGT. CDR3 nucleotide sequence: TGTGCCAGCAGTGTCCTGGGGGCGGTAGAGACCCAGTACTTC. Translating gives CASSVLGAVETQYF.

V usage is TRBV7-8 and J usage is TRBJ2-1, with no clear D. The CDR3 loop spans 15 amino acids. V lost 7 bases and J 0 bases, leaving 13 bases between the germline ends. CDR1 is SGHVS, CDR2 FQNEAQ, per germline. CDR3 bases: TGTGCCAGCACCAATGGACCGAGCTCCTACAATGAGCAGTTCTTC. It codes for CASTNGPSSYNEQFF.

V gene TRBV5-5 combines with J gene TRBJ1-2; D unclear. Germline V gives CDR1 SGHKS, CDR2 YYEKEE (reference sequence). This CDR3 spans 17 amino acids. V was trimmed by 1 base and J by 3 bases, leaving 19 bases between them. The CDR3 is CASSLYLGPNSHYGYTF. DNA of the CDR3: TGTGCCAGCAGCTTGTATTTAGGACCGAATTCTCACTATGGCTACACCTTC.

The genes are TRBV4-3 and TRBJ2-3, with D unresolved. The CDR3 covers 15 residues. Trimming removed 0 bases at V and 7 bases at J, with 14 bases between. From germline, CDR1 is LGHNA and CDR2 YSLEER. For the CDR3, the DNA is TGCGCCAGCAGCCAAGAGGGATGGCGGATATATACGCAGTATTTT. This codes for CASSQEGWRIYTQYF.

The genes are TRBV5-4 and TRBJ2-1, with 8 bases fitting TRBD1. J lost 7 bases, V lost 0 bases, and 9 bases had no gene match. Germline V gives CDR1 SGHNT, CDR2 YYREEE (reference sequence). The CDR3 has 16 amino acids. This CDR3 is CASSLDWQGAGNEQFF. CDR3 DNA sequence: TGTGCCAGCAGCTTGGACTGGCAGGGGGCCGGAAATGAGCAGTTCTTC.

This rearrangement joins TRBV30 to TRBJ2-2; D is unclear. V was trimmed by 3 bases and J by 4 bases, leaving 18 bases between them. This CDR3 contains 16 residues. CDR1 GTSNPN and CDR2 SVGIG come from the germline V gene (reference sequence). The CDR3 here is CAWSVRNFRGTGELFF. CDR3 nucleotide sequence: TGTGCCTGGAGCGTAAGGAATTTTCGCGGCACCGGGGAGCTGTTTTTT.

The chain joins TRBV10-1 to TRBJ1-4, with D uncertain. Germline lookup yields CDR1 WNHNN and CDR2 SYGVQD (reference sequence). The CDR3 contains 17 residues. V was shortened by 0 bases and J by 4 bases, with 15 bases between the two germline ends. The CDR3 sequence: CASSESLGEGDNEKLFF. The DNA of the CDR3 is TGCGCCAGCAGTGAGTCCCTCGGGGAGGGTGATAATGAAAAACTGTTTTTT.

The chain has TRBV18 and TRBJ2-1, with unresolved D. Germline V gives CDR1 KGHSH, CDR2 LQKENI. This CDR3 contains 15 residues. Trimming removed 4 bases at V and 9 bases at J, with 19 bases between. CDR3 residues: CASSRGRNTTSEQFF. The CDR3 DNA follows: TGTGCCAGCTCACGAGGACGTAATACAACGAGTGAGCAGTTCTTC.

V and J are TRBV5-4 and TRBJ1-1; 8 nucleotides agree with TRBD1. The V gene end was trimmed by 4 bases and the J gene end by 0 bases; junction bases not matched to a gene: 8. CDR1 is SGHNT, CDR2 YYREEE, per germline (reference sequence). The CDR3 is 16 amino acids. CDR3 loop: CASSPGQGLMNTEAFF. Here the CDR3 DNA reads TGTGCCAGCAGCCCAGGACAGGGACTCATGAACACTGAAGCTTTCTTT.

The J gene is TRBJ1-3, the V gene TRBV7-2, with D perhaps matching TRBD1 (6 bases). Trimming shortened V by 7 bases and J by 9 bases, and 16 bases separated the two germline ends. The CDR3 is made up of 13 amino acids. CDR1 and CDR2 (germline): SGHTA, FQGNSA. CDR3 nucleotide sequence: TGTGCCAGCACCGAACTAGGGGGTAGCACCATATATTTT. It encodes CASTELGGSTIYF. The complete variable domain, with remaining parts taken from reference TRBV7-2 and TRBJ1-3, reads GAGVSQSPSNKVTEKGKDVELRCDPISGHTALYWYRQSLGQGLEFLIYFQGNSAPDKSGLPSDRFSAERTGGSVSTLTIQRTQQEDSAVYLCASTELGGSTIYFGEGSWLTVV.

The chain combines TRBV9 with TRBJ2-1, with D uncertain. The CDR3 extends over 14 amino acids. Germline assignment: CDR1 SGDLS and CDR2 YYNGEE. The V and J ends lost 0 bases and 8 bases respectively, with 12 bases between them. Written as DNA, the CDR3 is TGTGCCAGCAGCGTAGCTACTACCCGCGATGAGCAGTTCTTC. Protein product: CASSVATTRDEQFF. The full variable domain, rest sourced from reference TRBV9 and TRBJ2-1, is DSGVTQTPKHLITATGQRVTLRCSPRSGDLSVYWYQQSLDQGLQFLIQYYNGEERAKGNILERFSAQQFPDLHSELNLSSLELGDSALYFCASSVATTRDEQFFGPGTRLTVL.

This chain joins TRBV30 and TRBJ2-7; D may correspond to TRBD1 or TRBD2 (6 bases each). The V end was cut by 0 bases, the J end by 11 bases, with 26 bases between. The CDR3 sequence is 16 residues long. Germline loops: CDR1 GTSNPN, CDR2 SVGIG (reference sequence). This chain's CDR3 is CAWSVGGPGARFWEYF. CDR3 DNA sequence: TGTGCCTGGAGTGTAGGTGGACCGGGGGCTAGGTTTTGGGAGTACTTC.

The chain recombines TRBV29-1 with TRBJ2-1; D perhaps matches TRBD1 (6 bases). The CDR3 runs to 15 residues. Germline V CDR1 and CDR2: SQVTM, ANQGSEA. V lost 5 bases and J 0 bases, leaving 14 bases between the germline ends. The CDR3 DNA reads TGCAGCGTTCGGACAGTACTTAGCTCCTACAATGAGCAGTTCTTC. Translated: CSVRTVLSSYNEQFF.

This clone appeared a single time. The rearrangement joins TRBV10-3 to TRBJ2-7; D remains ambiguous. The CDR3 is 12 amino acids. V lost 2 bases, J lost 4 bases, and 6 bases lay in between. Germline V CDR1 and CDR2: ENHRY, SYGVKD. The CDR3 DNA reads TGTGCCATCAGTGAGGTCGTATACGAGCAGTACTTC. Translation gives CAISEVVYEQYF.

This clone appeared a single time. An end of the junction does not agree with germline; a read error may underlie this. This sample also contains other DNA sequences that code for the same CDR3. The chain combines TRBV2 with TRBJ2-7; tentatively, D is TRBD2 (5 bases). Looked up from germline, CDR1 is SNHLY and CDR2 is FYNNEI. This CDR3 spans 14 amino acids. The CDR3 bases are TGTGCCAGCAGTGATGACACCACGGGGTACGAGCAATACTTC. It codes for CASSDDTTGYEQYF.

The chain carries TRBV5-5 and TRBJ2-5; D not resolved. This CDR3 spans 14 amino acids. V lost 2 bases, J lost 0 bases, and 8 bases lay in between. Germline V gene data show CDR1 as SGHKS and CDR2 as YYEKEE (reference sequence). CDR3 sequence: CASSLDTNQETQYF. The CDR3, as DNA: TGTGCCAGCAGCTTAGACACTAACCAAGAGACCCAGTACTTC.

This clone was counted a few times. The chain uses TRBV25-1 and TRBJ2-1; tentatively, D is TRBD1 (6 bases). V gave up 7 bases and J gave up 5 bases, with 15 bases separating them. This CDR3 contains 14 residues. Germline CDR1 MGHDK, CDR2 SYGVNS. The CDR3 DNA is TGTGCCAGCACCCGGACAGTTAGGGACAATGAGCAGTTCTTC. This encodes CASTRTVRDNEQFF.

V usage is TRBV27 and J usage is TRBJ2-3; 7 bases agree with TRBD2. Germline V lookup: CDR1 MNHEY, CDR2 SMNVEV (reference sequence). V lost 4 bases to trimming and J lost 5 bases; unmatched junction nucleotides: 6. This CDR3 contains 14 residues. The CDR3 region has the DNA TGTGCCAGCAGTTCCCAGCGGGACCAAGATACGCAGTATTTT. Encoded protein: CASSSQRDQDTQYF.

This rearrangement joins TRBV28 to TRBJ2-1, with 15 bases identical to TRBD2. Germline values: CDR1 MDHEN, CDR2 SYDVKM. The J segment lost 7 bases and the V segment lost 2 bases, leaving 9 bases of the junction unmatched. The CDR3 contains 18 residues. The CDR3 loop reads CASSLLGLAGGGLNEQFF. As DNA, the CDR3 is TGTGCCAGCAGTTTACTGGGACTAGCGGGAGGAGGATTGAATGAGCAGTTCTTC.

V and J are TRBV5-6 and TRBJ2-7, with D uncertain. From germline, CDR1 is SGHDT and CDR2 YYEEEE. The ends were cut back, 2 bases at V and 0 bases at J, with 6 bases in the middle. The CDR3 is 13 amino acids. The CDR3 protein is CASSFYNSYEQYF. The CDR3 DNA follows: TGTGCCAGCAGCTTTTACAACTCCTACGAGCAGTACTTC.

This sequence joins TRBV7-9 and TRBJ1-2, with 8 bases matching TRBD1. Trimming cost V 4 bases and J 2 bases; bases outside gene matches: 0. This CDR3 has 13 residues. Germline CDR1 is SEHNR and CDR2 is FQNEAQ (reference sequence). DNA for the CDR3: TGTGCCAGCAGCTGGACAGGGAACTATGGCTACACCTTC. Protein sequence: CASSWTGNYGYTF.

Only a few counts were recorded for this clone. This chain connects TRBV6-6 to TRBJ1-5; 8 nucleotides line up with TRBD1. CDR1 and CDR2 (germline): MNHNY, SVGAGI (reference sequence). With V trimmed by 7 bases and J by 5 bases, 10 bases remained unmatched. CDR3 length: 15 amino acids. CDR3 sequence reads: CASNPQGVFHQPQHF. Written as DNA, the CDR3 is TGTGCCAGCAATCCACAGGGGGTTTTTCATCAGCCCCAGCATTTT.

The chain joins TRBV7-2 to TRBJ1-1; D perhaps matches TRBD1 (6 bases). From germline, CDR1 is SGHTA and CDR2 FQGNSA. Trimming cost V 1 base and J 3 bases, with 15 bases left between them. The CDR3 runs to 16 residues. The CDR3 bases are TGTGCCAGCAGCTTAGAGGGGGGCGCAAGGGACACTGAAGCTTTCTTT. Protein product: CASSLEGGARDTEAFF.

The rearrangement uses TRBV5-5 and TRBJ2-1; 7 bases map to TRBD2. CDR1 is SGHKS and CDR2 is YYEKEE in the germline V gene (reference sequence). Germline trimming cut 6 bases from V and 0 bases from J; bases unmatched to any gene: 15. This CDR3 is built from 18 residues. CDR3 coding DNA: TGTGCCAGCAACCCGATAGGCGGGAGCCGGAGCTCCTACAATGAGCAGTTCTTC. This translates into CASNPIGGSRSSYNEQFF.

The chain carries TRBV6-4 and TRBJ2-7, with TRBD2 as a possible D gene (5 bases). The germline V gene encodes CDR1 MRHNA and CDR2 SNTAGT. V lost 4 bases to trimming and J lost 8 bases, with 9 bases between them. This CDR3 is built from 11 residues. The CDR3 spells CASSGGFQQYF. CDR3 coding DNA: TGTGCCAGCAGTGGCGGGTTCCAGCAGTACTTC.

This clone was picked up a small number of times. The chain combines TRBV5-6 with TRBJ2-1; 8 bases map to TRBD2. This CDR3 region has 12 residues. Germline V CDR1 and CDR2: SGHDT, YYEEEE. V trimming: 5 bases; J trimming: 6 bases; junction bases outside the gene matches: 1. CDR3 loop: CASRGLVNEQFF. CDR3 bases: TGTGCCAGCAGGGGACTAGTCAATGAGCAGTTCTTC.